This TCR beta chain is from a study of follicular helper T cells after annual influenza vaccination. The CDR3 covers 10 residues. The V gene lost 7 bases and the J gene lost 14 bases, with 12 bases spanning the gap. Germline V gives CDR1 DFQATT, CDR2 SNEGSKA (reference sequence). Survey level resolution was used for TCRB sequencing. Method: immunoSEQ multiplex PCR; TCRdb's copy keeps in-frame clones and lacks some. The table shows roughly 10,000 clones, with approximately 77% occurring only once. The time point: 2014-2015 season, pre-vaccination. Adults received seasonal inactivated influenza vaccine, with sorted blood CD4 subsets sequenced before and after. Each time point used about 40 to 100 mL of blood.

The chain couples TRBV20-1 to TRBJ1-6, with D unresolved. This specimen consisted of CXCR5- memory CD4+ T cells sorted from blood, obtained on the day of influenza vaccination. This TCR came from an adult who received the influenza vaccine. In DNA, the CDR3 is TGCAGTGTTGATGGGTCCACCCTCCACTTT. Its protein is CSVDGSTLHF.